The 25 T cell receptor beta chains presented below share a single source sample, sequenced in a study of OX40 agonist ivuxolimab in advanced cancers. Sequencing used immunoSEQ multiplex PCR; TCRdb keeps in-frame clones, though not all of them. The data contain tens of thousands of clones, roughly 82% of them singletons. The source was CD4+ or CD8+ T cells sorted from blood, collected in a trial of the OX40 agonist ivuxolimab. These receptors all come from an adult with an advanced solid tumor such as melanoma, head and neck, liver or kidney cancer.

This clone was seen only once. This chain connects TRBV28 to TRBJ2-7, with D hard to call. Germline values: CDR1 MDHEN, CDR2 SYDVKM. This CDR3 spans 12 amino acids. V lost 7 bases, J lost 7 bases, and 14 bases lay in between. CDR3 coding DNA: TGTGCCAGCATGGCAAAGCCCAGGGAGCAGTACTTC. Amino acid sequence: CASMAKPREQYF.

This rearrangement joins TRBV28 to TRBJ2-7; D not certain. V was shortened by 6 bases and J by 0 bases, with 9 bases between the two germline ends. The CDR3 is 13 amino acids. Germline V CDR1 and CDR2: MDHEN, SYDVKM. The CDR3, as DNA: TGTGCCAGCAGAGTAGACAACTCCTACGAGCAGTACTTC. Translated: CASRVDNSYEQYF.

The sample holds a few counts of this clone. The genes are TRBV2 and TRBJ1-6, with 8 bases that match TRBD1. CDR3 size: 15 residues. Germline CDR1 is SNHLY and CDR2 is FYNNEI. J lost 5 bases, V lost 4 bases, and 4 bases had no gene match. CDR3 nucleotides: TGTGCCAGCAGTGGGACAGGGTTAAATAATTCACCCCTCCACTTT. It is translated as CASSGTGLNNSPLHF.

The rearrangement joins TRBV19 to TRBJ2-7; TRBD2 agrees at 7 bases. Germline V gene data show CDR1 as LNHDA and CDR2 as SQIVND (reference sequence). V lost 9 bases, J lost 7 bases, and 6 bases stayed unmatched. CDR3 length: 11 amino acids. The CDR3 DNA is TGTGCCAGGGGCGGGGGAATTGAGCAGTACTTC. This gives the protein CARGGGIEQYF.

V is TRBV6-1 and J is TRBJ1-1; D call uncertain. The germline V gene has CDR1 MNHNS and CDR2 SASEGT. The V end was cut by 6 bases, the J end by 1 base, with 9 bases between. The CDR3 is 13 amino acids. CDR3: CASSLSGNTEAFF. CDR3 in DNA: TGTGCCAGCAGCCTGTCCGGGAACACTGAAGCTTTCTTT.

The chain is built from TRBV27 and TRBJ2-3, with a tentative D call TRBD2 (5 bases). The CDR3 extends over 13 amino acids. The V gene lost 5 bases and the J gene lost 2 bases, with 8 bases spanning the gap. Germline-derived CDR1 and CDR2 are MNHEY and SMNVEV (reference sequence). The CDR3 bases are TGTGCCAGCAGTCTAGCAGTCACAGATACGCAGTATTTT. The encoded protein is CASSLAVTDTQYF.

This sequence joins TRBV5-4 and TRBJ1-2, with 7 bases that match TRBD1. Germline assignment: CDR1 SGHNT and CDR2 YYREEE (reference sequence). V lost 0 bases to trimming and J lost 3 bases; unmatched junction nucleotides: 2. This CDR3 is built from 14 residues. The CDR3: CASSLGDRDYGYTF. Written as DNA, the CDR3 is TGTGCCAGCAGCTTGGGGGACAGAGACTATGGCTACACCTTC. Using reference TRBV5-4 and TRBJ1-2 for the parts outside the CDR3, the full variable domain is ETGVTQSPTHLIKTRGQQVTLRCSSQSGHNTVSWYQQALGQGPQFIFQYYREEENGRGNFPPRFSGLQFPNYSSELNVNALELDDSALYLCASSLGDRDYGYTFGSGTRLTVV.

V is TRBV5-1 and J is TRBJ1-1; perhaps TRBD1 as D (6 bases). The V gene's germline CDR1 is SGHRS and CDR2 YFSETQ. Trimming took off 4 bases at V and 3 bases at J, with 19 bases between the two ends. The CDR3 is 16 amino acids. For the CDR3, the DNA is TGCGCCAGCAGCCCCGCCAATCCCAGGGGTGACACTGAAGCTTTCTTT. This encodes CASSPANPRGDTEAFF.

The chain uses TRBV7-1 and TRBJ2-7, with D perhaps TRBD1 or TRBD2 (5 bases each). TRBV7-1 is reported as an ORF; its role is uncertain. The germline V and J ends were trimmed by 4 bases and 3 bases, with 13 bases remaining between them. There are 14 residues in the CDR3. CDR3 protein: CASSLVGAGYEQYF. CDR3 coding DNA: TGTGCCAGCAGCTTAGTAGGGGCGGGCTACGAGCAGTACTTC.

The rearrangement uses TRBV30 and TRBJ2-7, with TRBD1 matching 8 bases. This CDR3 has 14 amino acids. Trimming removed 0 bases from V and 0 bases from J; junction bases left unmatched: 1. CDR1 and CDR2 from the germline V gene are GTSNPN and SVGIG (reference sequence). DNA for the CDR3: TGTGCCTGGAGTGTACAGGGGGGCTCCTACGAGCAGTACTTC. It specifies CAWSVQGGSYEQYF.

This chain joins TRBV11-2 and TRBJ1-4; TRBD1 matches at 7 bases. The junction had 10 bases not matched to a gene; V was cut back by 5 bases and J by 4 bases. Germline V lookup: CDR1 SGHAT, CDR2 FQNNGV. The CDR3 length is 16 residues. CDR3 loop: CASSTNKGQLNEKLFF. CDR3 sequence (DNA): TGTGCCAGCAGCACAAACAAGGGACAGCTTAATGAAAAACTGTTTTTT.

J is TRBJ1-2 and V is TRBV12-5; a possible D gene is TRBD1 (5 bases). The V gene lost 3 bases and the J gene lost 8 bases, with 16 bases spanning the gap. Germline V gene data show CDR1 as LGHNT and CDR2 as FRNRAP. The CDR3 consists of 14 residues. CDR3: CASGLAPGPRGYTF. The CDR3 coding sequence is TGTGCTAGTGGTTTAGCGCCGGGACCCAGGGGCTACACCTTC. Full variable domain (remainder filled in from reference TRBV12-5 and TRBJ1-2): DARVTQTPRHKVTEMGQEVTMRCQPILGHNTVFWYRQTMMQGLELLAYFRNRAPLDDSGMPKDRFSAEMPDATLATLKIQPSEPRDSAVYFCASGLAPGPRGYTFGSGTRLTVV.

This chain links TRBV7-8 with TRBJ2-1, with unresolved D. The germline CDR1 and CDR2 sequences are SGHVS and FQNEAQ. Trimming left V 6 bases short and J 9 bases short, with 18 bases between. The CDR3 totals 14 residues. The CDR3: CASRPGRLRLEQFF. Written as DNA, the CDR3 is TGTGCCAGCAGACCAGGACGCTTAAGACTTGAGCAGTTCTTC.

The CDR3 coding sequence is TGTGCCAGCAGCTTGCGGGACAGGGCAAACGAGCAGTACTTC. Translation: CASSLRDRANEQYF. J is TRBJ2-7 and V is TRBV11-3; 9 nucleotides agree with TRBD1. Germline CDR1 and CDR2: SGHNT and YENEEA. The CDR3 has 14 amino acids. Trimming cost V 3 bases and J 5 bases; bases outside gene matches: 5. Based on the CDR3 plus reference TRBV11-3 and TRBJ2-7, the full variable domain is EAGVVQSPRYKIIEKKQPVAFWCNPISGHNTLYWYLQNLGQGPELLIRYENEEAVDDSQLPKDRFSAERLKGVDSTLKIQPAELGDSAVYLCASSLRDRANEQYFGPGTRLTVT.

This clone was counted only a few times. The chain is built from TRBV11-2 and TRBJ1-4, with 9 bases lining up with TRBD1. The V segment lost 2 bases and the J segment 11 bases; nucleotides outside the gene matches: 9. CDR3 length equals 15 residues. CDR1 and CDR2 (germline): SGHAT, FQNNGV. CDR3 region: CASSLSGTGSRKLFF. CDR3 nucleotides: TGTGCCAGCAGCTTATCCGGGACAGGGTCGCGCAAACTGTTTTTT.

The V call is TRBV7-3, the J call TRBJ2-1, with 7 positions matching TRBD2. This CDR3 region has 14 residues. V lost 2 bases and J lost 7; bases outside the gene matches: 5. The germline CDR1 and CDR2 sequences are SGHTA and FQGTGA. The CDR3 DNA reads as TGTGCCAGCAGCTTATTAAGCGGGAAAAATGAGCAGTTCTTC. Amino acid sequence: CASSLLSGKNEQFF. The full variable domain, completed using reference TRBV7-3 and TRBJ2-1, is GAGVSQTPSNKVTEKGKYVELRCDPISGHTALYWYRQSLGQGPEFLIYFQGTGAADDSGLPNDRFFAVRPEGSVSTLKIQRTERGDSAVYLCASSLLSGKNEQFFGPGTRLTVL.

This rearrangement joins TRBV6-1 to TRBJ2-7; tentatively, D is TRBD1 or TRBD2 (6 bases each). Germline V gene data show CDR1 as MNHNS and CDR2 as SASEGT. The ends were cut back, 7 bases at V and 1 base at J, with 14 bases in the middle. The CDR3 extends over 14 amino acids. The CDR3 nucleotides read TGTGCCAGCATCAATAGGGGGGAATCCTACGAGCAGTACTTC. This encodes CASINRGESYEQYF.

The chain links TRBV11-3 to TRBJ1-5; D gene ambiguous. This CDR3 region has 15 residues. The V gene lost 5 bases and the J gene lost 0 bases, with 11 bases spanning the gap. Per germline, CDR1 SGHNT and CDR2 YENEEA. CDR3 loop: CASSILDGSNQPQHF. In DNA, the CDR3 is TGTGCCAGCAGCATTCTGGACGGTAGCAATCAGCCCCAGCATTTT.

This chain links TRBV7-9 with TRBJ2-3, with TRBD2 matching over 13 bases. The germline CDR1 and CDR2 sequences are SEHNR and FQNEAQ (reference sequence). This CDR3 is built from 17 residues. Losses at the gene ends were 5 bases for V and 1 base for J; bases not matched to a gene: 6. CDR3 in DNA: TGTGCCAGCAGCCCCGGACTAGCGGGGGACCGCACAGATACGCAGTATTTT. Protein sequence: CASSPGLAGDRTDTQYF.

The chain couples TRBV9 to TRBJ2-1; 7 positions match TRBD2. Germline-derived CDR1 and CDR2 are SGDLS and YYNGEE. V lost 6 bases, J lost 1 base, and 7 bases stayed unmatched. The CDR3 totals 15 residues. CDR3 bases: TGTGCCAGCAATGGGGGAGGGAAGTCCTACAATGAGCAGTTCTTC. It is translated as CASNGGGKSYNEQFF. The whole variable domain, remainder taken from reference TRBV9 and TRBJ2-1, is DSGVTQTPKHLITATGQRVTLRCSPRSGDLSVYWYQQSLDQGLQFLIQYYNGEERAKGNILERFSAQQFPDLHSELNLSSLELGDSALYFCASNGGGKSYNEQFFGPGTRLTVL.

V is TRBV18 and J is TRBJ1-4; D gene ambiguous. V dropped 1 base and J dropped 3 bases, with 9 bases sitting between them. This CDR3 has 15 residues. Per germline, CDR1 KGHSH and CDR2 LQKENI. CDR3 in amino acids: CASSPLKTPNEKLFF. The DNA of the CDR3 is TGTGCCAGCTCACCACTAAAGACACCTAATGAAAAACTGTTTTTT.

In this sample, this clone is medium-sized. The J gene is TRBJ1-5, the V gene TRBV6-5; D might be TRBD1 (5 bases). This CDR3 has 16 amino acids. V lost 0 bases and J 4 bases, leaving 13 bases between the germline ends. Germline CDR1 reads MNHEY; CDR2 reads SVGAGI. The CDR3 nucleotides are TGTGCCAGCAGTTACTCGGCTGACAGCGAGAATCAGCCCCAGCATTTT. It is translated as CASSYSADSENQPQHF.

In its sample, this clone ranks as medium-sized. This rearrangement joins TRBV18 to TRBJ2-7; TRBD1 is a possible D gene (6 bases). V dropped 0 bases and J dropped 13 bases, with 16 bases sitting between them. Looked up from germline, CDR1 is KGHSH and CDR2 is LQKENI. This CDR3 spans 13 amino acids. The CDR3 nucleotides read TGTGCCAGCTCACCACCGATGAGTAGGGACACCTACTTC. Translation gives CASSPPMSRDTYF.

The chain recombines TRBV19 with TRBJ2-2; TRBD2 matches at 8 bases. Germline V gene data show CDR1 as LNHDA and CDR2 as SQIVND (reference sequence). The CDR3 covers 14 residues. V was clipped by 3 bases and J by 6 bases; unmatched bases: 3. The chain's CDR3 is CASSMSGGSGELFF. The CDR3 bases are TGTGCCAGTAGTATGAGCGGGGGCTCCGGGGAGCTGTTTTTT.

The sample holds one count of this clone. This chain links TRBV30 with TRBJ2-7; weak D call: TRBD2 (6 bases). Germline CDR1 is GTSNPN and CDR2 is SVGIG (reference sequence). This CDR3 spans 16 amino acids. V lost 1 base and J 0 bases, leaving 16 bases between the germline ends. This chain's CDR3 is CAWSGGHSGPSYEQYF. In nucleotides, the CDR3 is TGTGCCTGGAGTGGGGGCCACAGCGGGCCCTCCTACGAGCAGTACTTC. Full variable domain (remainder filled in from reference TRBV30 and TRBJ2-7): SQTIHQWPATLVQPVGSPLSLECTVEGTSNPNLYWYRQAAGRGLQLLFYSVGIGQISSEVPQNLSASRPQDRQFILSSKKLLLSDSGFYLCAWSGGHSGPSYEQYFGPGTRLTVT.